These 21 T cell receptor beta chains share one sample of origin, sequenced in a study of T cells in Graves' hyperthyroidism and ophthalmopathy. Amplification of TCR beta CDR3 regions was performed using RNA transcripts as template. In the first-round RT-PCR of the TCR CDR3, the HTBI primer set was used. Using its own MiXCR run on the multiplex PCR reads, TCRdb lists one record per CDR3 protein. The table includes 500,000 to 800,000 distinct CDR3 sequences, over 40% detected once. Material for sequencing was peripheral blood or thyroid tissue (not recorded which). Receptor source: an adult man with Graves' disease, either hyperthyroidism or ophthalmopathy (not recorded which).

This chain joins TRBV2 and TRBJ1-4; no definite D call. The CDR3 sequence is 15 residues long. CDR1 SNHLY and CDR2 FYNNEI come from the germline V gene. Trimming shortened V by 3 bases and J by 2 bases, and 10 bases separated the two germline ends. The CDR3 here is CASSDGRSTNEKLFF. CDR3 nucleotide sequence: TGTGCCAGCAGTGATGGGCGTTCCACTAATGAAAAACTGTTTTTT.

A single count supports this clonotype. The CDR3 spells CAISGFGFGYTF. Written as DNA, the CDR3 is TGTGCCATCAGCGGATTCGGGTTTGGCTACACCTTC. The rearrangement joins TRBV10-3 to TRBJ1-2, with D unresolved. V was trimmed by 6 bases and J by 7 bases, leaving 12 bases between them. Germline CDR1 is ENHRY and CDR2 is SYGVKD. This CDR3 region has 12 residues.

The genes are TRBV7-9 and TRBJ2-2; D gene ambiguous. CDR1 is SEHNR and CDR2 is FQNEAQ in the germline V gene (reference sequence). Trimming cost V 5 bases and J 4 bases, with 8 bases left between them. There are 13 residues in the CDR3. This chain's CDR3 is CASSLDTTGELFF. CDR3 sequence (DNA): TGTGCCAGCAGCCTTGACACCACCGGGGAGCTGTTTTTT.

With respect to this clonotype: At one end, the junction sequence differs from germline, possibly due to a read error. The chain recombines TRBV7-8 with TRBJ1-3; TRBD1 aligns across 7 bases. The germline V gene encodes CDR1 SGHVS and CDR2 FQNEAQ. The CDR3 has 15 residues. In nucleotides, the CDR3 is TGTGCCAGCAGCTTGTCGAGGGGGCTTGGAAACTCCATATATTTT. Its translation: CASSLSRGLGNSIYF.

This sequence joins TRBV7-9 and TRBJ2-6, with 10 bases matching TRBD1. The J segment lost 0 bases and the V segment lost 5 bases, leaving 10 bases of the junction unmatched. This CDR3 contains 19 residues. Germline V lookup: CDR1 SEHNR, CDR2 FQNEAQ (reference sequence). CDR3 region: CASSVVSGQGSSGANVLTF. CDR3 in DNA: TGTGCCAGCAGCGTTGTTTCGGGACAGGGGAGCTCTGGGGCCAACGTCCTGACTTTC.

The table lists this clonotype with many counts. This chain connects TRBV7-9 to TRBJ1-2; 7 nucleotides agree with TRBD1. Trimming cost V 4 bases and J 5 bases; bases outside gene matches: 7. The length of the CDR3 is 14 residues. Germline V CDR1 and CDR2: SEHNR, FQNEAQ (reference sequence). CDR3 in amino acids: CASSSDRVDYGYTF. For the CDR3, the DNA is TGTGCCAGCAGCTCTGACAGGGTAGATTATGGCTACACCTTC.

This clonotype appeared a few times. The rearrangement uses TRBV5-1 and TRBJ2-7; D tentatively reads TRBD1 or TRBD2 (6 bases each). CDR3 length equals 16 residues. V lost 1 base and J 3 bases, leaving 17 bases between the germline ends. CDR1 is SGHRS, CDR2 YFSETQ, per germline. The CDR3 protein is CASSLSGDKVDYEQYF. CDR3 bases: TGCGCCAGCAGCTTGTCGGGGGACAAGGTCGACTACGAGCAGTACTTC. Filled out from reference TRBV5-1 and TRBJ2-7, the complete variable domain reads KAGVTQTPRYLIKTRGQQVTLSCSPISGHRSVSWYQQTPGQGLQFLFEYFSETQRNKGNFPGRFSGRQFSNSRSEMNVSTLELGDSALYLCASSLSGDKVDYEQYFGPGTRLTVT.

This clonotype was observed many times. This chain uses TRBV29-1 with TRBJ1-1; D gene ambiguous. CDR3 size: 12 residues. The germline V gene encodes CDR1 SQVTM and CDR2 ANQGSEA. V dropped 4 bases and J dropped 1 base, with 7 bases sitting between them. Written as DNA, the CDR3 is TGCAGCGTTGGGCAGACGAACACTGAAGCTTTCTTT. Amino acid sequence: CSVGQTNTEAFF.

The chain combines TRBV7-9 with TRBJ2-5; 11 nucleotides align to TRBD2. The CDR3 consists of 16 residues. J was trimmed by 1 base and V by 0 bases; bases with no gene match: 1. Germline V gene data show CDR1 as SEHNR and CDR2 as FQNEAQ (reference sequence). CDR3 nucleotide sequence: TGTGCCAGCAGCTTAGCCGGGACTAGCGGCCAAGAGACCCAGTACTTC. The encoded protein is CASSLAGTSGQETQYF.

J is TRBJ2-7 and V is TRBV5-1; D tentatively fits TRBD1 or TRBD2 (5 bases each). Germline CDR1 and CDR2: SGHRS and YFSETQ. CDR3 length: 16 residues. Deletions cut 1 base from V and 2 bases from J, with 16 bases between. CDR3 nucleotides: TGCGCCAGCAGCTTGCGGCTAGAGGGGTTCCCCTACGAGCAGTACTTC. This encodes CASSLRLEGFPYEQYF.

As regards this clonotype: Since a much larger clone is just one base distant, this may be a read error. The V and J genes are TRBV5-4 and TRBJ1-2; unclear D gene. The CDR3 loop spans 15 amino acids. Trimming pared 1 base from V and 4 bases from J, leaving 14 bases between. Per germline, CDR1 SGHNT and CDR2 YYREEE (reference sequence). CDR3 protein: CASSLNLGGSYGYTF. The CDR3 DNA follows: TGTGCCAGCAGCTTGAACCTCGGCGGGAGCTATGGCTACACCTTC.

The chain has TRBV7-9 and TRBJ1-2; TRBD1 aligns across 7 bases. J was trimmed by 6 bases and V by 5 bases; bases with no gene match: 12. CDR3 length equals 15 residues. Per germline, CDR1 SEHNR and CDR2 FQNEAQ (reference sequence). CDR3 protein: CASSLTGLNENGYTF. The CDR3 DNA reads as TGTGCCAGCAGCCTGACAGGGTTGAATGAGAATGGCTACACCTTC.

This clonotype was recorded at least ten times. The gene calls are TRBV24-1 and TRBJ1-2; D unresolved. Germline V lookup: CDR1 KGHDR, CDR2 SFDVKD. V was pared by 2 bases and J by 4 bases, with 13 bases between. The CDR3 length is 15 residues. CDR3 bases: TGTGCCACCAGTGATTCCAGGTCCGGACGCTATGGCTACACCTTC. This gives the protein CATSDSRSGRYGYTF.

Only a few counts were recorded for this clonotype. This chain joins TRBV11-2 and TRBJ1-1; D gene unclear. CDR3 length: 16 amino acids. Looked up from germline, CDR1 is SGHAT and CDR2 is FQNNGV. Trimming pared 4 bases from V and 0 bases from J, leaving 15 bases between. The chain's CDR3 is CASSSGRSLMNTEAFF. The CDR3 DNA sequence: TGTGCCAGCAGCTCAGGACGGTCTTTGATGAACACTGAAGCTTTCTTT.

There are many counts of this clonotype. The chain is built from TRBV7-9 and TRBJ1-1; D might be TRBD1 (5 bases). The CDR3 is made up of 13 amino acids. V lost 6 bases and J 0 bases, leaving 8 bases between the germline ends. Germline V gives CDR1 SEHNR, CDR2 FQNEAQ (reference sequence). CDR3 coding DNA: TGTGCCAGCAGAACGACAGTGAACACTGAAGCTTTCTTT. Translating it yields CASRTTVNTEAFF.

V and J are TRBV11-2 and TRBJ2-7; either TRBD1 or TRBD2 may fit D (6 bases each). V lost 5 bases to trimming and J lost 3 bases, with 23 bases between them. The CDR3 is 17 amino acids. The germline gives CDR1 SGHAT, CDR2 FQNNGV. CDR3 amino acids: CASSQGGLQRPGYEQYF. DNA of the CDR3: TGTGCCAGCAGCCAAGGGGGACTCCAGAGGCCCGGCTACGAGCAGTACTTC. Full variable domain (remainder filled in from reference TRBV11-2 and TRBJ2-7): EAGVAQSPRYKIIEKRQSVAFWCNPISGHATLYWYQQILGQGPKLLIQFQNNGVVDDSQLPKDRFSAERLKGVDSTLKIQPAKLEDSAVYLCASSQGGLQRPGYEQYFGPGTRLTVT.

The rearrangement joins TRBV2 to TRBJ2-7; 7 positions agree with TRBD2. Unmatched junction bases numbered 7, after V lost 6 bases and J lost 5 bases. This CDR3 is built from 13 residues. Germline V gene data show CDR1 as SNHLY and CDR2 as FYNNEI. The CDR3 spells CASSVGRGDEQYF. The CDR3 DNA reads as TGTGCCAGCAGCGTTGGGAGGGGCGACGAGCAGTACTTC.

This clonotype was observed a handful of times. The chain recombines TRBV6-1 with TRBJ2-2, with D tentatively TRBD1 (6 bases). Per germline, CDR1 MNHNS and CDR2 SASEGT. V was cut by 5 bases and J by 8 bases, with 9 bases left in between. The CDR3 loop spans 12 amino acids. The CDR3 loop is CASSPGQGELFF. CDR3 nucleotide sequence: TGTGCCAGCAGTCCCGGACAGGGGGAGCTGTTTTTT.

This clonotype has a single count. The chain is built from TRBV12-3 or TRBV12-4 and TRBJ1-5, with 10 bases identical to TRBD1. J lost 6 bases, V lost 5 bases, and 7 bases had no gene match. The CDR3 is made up of 15 amino acids. Written as DNA, the CDR3 is TGTGCCAGCAGTAGGGGACAGGGGAACCGTCAGCCCCAGCATTTT. Its translation: CASSRGQGNRQPQHF.

This clonotype was seen ten or more times. The chain couples TRBV7-8 to TRBJ2-7; 10 bases are a match to TRBD2. The ends lost 5 bases at V and 5 bases at J; junction bases unmatched: 6. The CDR3 has 14 residues. Per the germline V gene, CDR1 is SGHVS and CDR2 is FQNEAQ. CDR3 sequence reads: CASSPGLAYDEQYF. In DNA form, the CDR3 reads TGTGCCAGCAGCCCGGGACTAGCGTACGACGAGCAGTACTTC.

This clonotype has only a few counts. The V gene is TRBV7-9, the J gene TRBJ2-6; D ambiguous. This CDR3 is built from 15 residues. V lost 0 bases to trimming and J lost 3 bases, with 6 bases between them. Germline V lookup: CDR1 SEHNR, CDR2 FQNEAQ (reference sequence). CDR3 bases: TGTGCCAGCAGCTTAGCGGGTTTTGGGGCCAACGTCCTGACTTTC. It codes for CASSLAGFGANVLTF.